One sample yielded the 18 T cell receptor beta chains listed below, sequenced in a study of blood T cells in healthy people across ages. The authors ran a second PCR of 7 to 11 cycles using a sample-barcoded 5' primer and a J-beta primer mix. TCRdb used MiXCR to reprocess the 5' RACE reads, holding one entry per CDR3 protein. Here the sample spans 800,000 to 950,000 distinct CDR3 sequences, approximately 32% being singletons. The sample was also linked to a second study, of T cells of mothers and their children.

The sample consisted of blood. These receptors were obtained from a woman aged 40-49 years in good health.

This chain connects TRBV7-3 to TRBJ2-1; D gene uncertain. The CDR3 runs 12 residues. Deletions cut 4 bases from V and 11 bases from J, with 12 bases between. Looked up from germline, CDR1 is SGHTA and CDR2 is FQGTGA. CDR3 amino acids: CASSSGGPKQFF. The CDR3 DNA follows: TGTGCCAGCAGCTCCGGCGGTCCTAAGCAGTTCTTC. Combining the CDR3 with reference TRBV7-3 and TRBJ2-1 gives the whole variable domain GAGVSQTPSNKVTEKGKYVELRCDPISGHTALYWYRQSLGQGPEFLIYFQGTGAADDSGLPNDRFFAVRPEGSVSTLKIQRTERGDSAVYLCASSSGGPKQFFGPGTRLTVL.

The J gene is TRBJ2-1, the V gene TRBV11-3; a weak D match, TRBD1 (5 bases). V shed 1 base and J shed 2 bases, with 12 bases lying between them. The CDR3 covers 16 residues. Germline CDR1 reads SGHNT; CDR2 reads YENEEA. CDR3 sequence (DNA): TGTGCCAGCAGCTTAGCGGCGACAGTGGCCTACAATGAGCAGTTCTTC. This encodes CASSLAATVAYNEQFF.

At least ten counts were recorded for this clonotype. The chain uses TRBV7-9 and TRBJ2-1, with D possibly matching TRBD2 (6 bases). V was trimmed by 5 bases and J by 0 bases, leaving 17 bases between them. CDR1 and CDR2 from the germline V gene are SEHNR and FQNEAQ (reference sequence). This CDR3 is 17 amino acids long. CDR3 in DNA: TGTGCCAGCAGCATCTGGACTATCACCTCCTCCTACAATGAGCAGTTCTTC. Encoded protein: CASSIWTITSSYNEQFF.

This sequence joins TRBV15 and TRBJ1-5, with 7 bases that match TRBD1. The ends lost 0 bases at V and 2 bases at J; junction bases unmatched: 1. CDR1 is LNHNV and CDR2 is YYDKDF in the germline V gene (reference sequence). The CDR3 length is 15 residues. CDR3 nucleotides: TGTGCCACCAGCAGAGACGGACAGGGCAATCAGCCCCAGCATTTT. Residues: CATSRDGQGNQPQHF.

This clonotype has more than one count but fewer than ten. A much larger clonotype is one base distant, so this may be a read error. The chain carries TRBV7-2 and TRBJ2-3, with D unresolved. Germline CDR1 and CDR2: SGHTA and FQGNSA. This CDR3 comprises 13 residues. This CDR3 reads CAGSSTYTDTQYF. The DNA of the CDR3 is TGTGCCGGCAGCTCAACCTACACAGATACGCAGTATTTT.

This clonotype has just a few counts. The CDR3 sequence: CAGSMQASMNTEAFF. DNA for the CDR3: TGTGCCGGCTCCATGCAGGCTTCCATGAACACTGAAGCTTTCTTT. The chain links TRBV6-5 to TRBJ1-1, with unresolved D. Deletions cut 11 bases from V and 0 bases from J, with 19 bases between. Germline CDR1 is MNHEY and CDR2 is SVGAGI. This CDR3 spans 15 amino acids.

Many counts were recorded for this clonotype. The rearrangement joins TRBV6-5 to TRBJ1-2; the D is unclear. Trimming cost V 0 bases and J 0 bases, with 5 bases left between them. Germline V lookup: CDR1 MNHEY, CDR2 SVGAGI. This CDR3 is built from 14 residues. The CDR3 sequence: CASSYSRSNYGYTF. Written as DNA, the CDR3 is TGTGCCAGCAGTTACTCGAGATCTAACTATGGCTACACCTTC.

This chain connects TRBV18 to TRBJ2-2, with D perhaps being TRBD1 or TRBD2 (5 bases each). Germline CDR1 and CDR2: KGHSH and LQKENI. Deletions cut 1 base from V and 1 base from J, with 16 bases between. This CDR3 region has 18 residues. CDR3 nucleotide sequence: TGTGCCAGCTCACCACGGGACCGCGACAAGGGGAACACCGGGGAGCTGTTTTTT. Its protein product is CASSPRDRDKGNTGELFF.

There are a few counts of this clonotype. A much larger clone differs by one base, so this may be a read error. The V gene is TRBV6-1, the J gene TRBJ1-2; no clear D. The V gene lost 10 bases and the J gene lost 1 base, with 7 bases spanning the gap. Per germline, CDR1 MNHNS and CDR2 SASEGT. The CDR3 consists of 11 residues. The CDR3 reads CANEDNYGYTF. The CDR3 DNA sequence: TGTGCCAACGAGGATAACTATGGCTACACCTTC.

The genes are TRBV28 and TRBJ1-6; TRBD1 matches at 7 bases. CDR3 length: 15 amino acids. The V gene end was trimmed by 2 bases and the J gene end by 2 bases; junction bases not matched to a gene: 0. The germline V gene has CDR1 MDHEN and CDR2 SYDVKM. The CDR3 nucleotides read TGTGCCAGCAGTTTAAGGGGGCCCTATAATTCACCCCTCCACTTT. Protein sequence: CASSLRGPYNSPLHF.

This clonotype was picked up many times. This sequence joins TRBV6-6 and TRBJ2-6; D may be TRBD2 (5 bases). This CDR3 contains 17 residues. The germline CDR1 and CDR2 sequences are MNHNY and SVGAGI (reference sequence). Trimming removed 11 bases from V and 0 bases from J, with 20 bases in between. The CDR3 sequence is CAASLGGANSGANVLTF. In DNA, the CDR3 is TGTGCCGCATCCCTTGGAGGTGCCAACTCTGGGGCCAACGTCCTGACTTTC.

CDR3 in DNA: TGTGCCACGACGGGGGCTGATGGAAACACCATATATTTT. It encodes CATTGADGNTIYF. The genes are TRBV24-1 and TRBJ1-3; TRBD1 might be the D (6 bases). Germline V lookup: CDR1 KGHDR, CDR2 SFDVKD. The CDR3 has 13 residues. V gave up 10 bases and J gave up 3 bases, with 12 bases separating them.

The V gene is TRBV6-5, the J gene TRBJ1-4, with 7 bases lining up with TRBD1. The V gene end was trimmed by 6 bases and the J gene end by 8 bases; junction bases not matched to a gene: 9. In germline, CDR1 is MNHEY, CDR2 SVGAGI. The CDR3 runs 14 residues. Here the CDR3 DNA reads TGTGCCAGCAGAGGAACAGGGGCACGGGAAAAACTGTTTTTT. This translates into CASRGTGAREKLFF.

V gene TRBV6-2 or TRBV6-3 combines with J gene TRBJ1-5; D might be TRBD1 (5 bases). V was trimmed by 4 bases and J by 5 bases, leaving 12 bases between them. This CDR3 spans 14 amino acids. CDR1 is MNHEY, CDR2 SVGEGT, per germline. This chain's CDR3 is CASSSGQRYQPQHF. CDR3 nucleotides: TGTGCCAGCAGTTCGGGGCAGCGTTATCAGCCCCAGCATTTT.

Many counts were recorded for this clonotype. V and J are TRBV6-5 and TRBJ1-5; 7 nucleotides align to TRBD1. The CDR3 consists of 16 residues. V lost 0 bases to trimming and J lost 4 bases; unmatched junction nucleotides: 6. Germline-derived CDR1 and CDR2 are MNHEY and SVGAGI. The CDR3 region is CASSYSSQGGNQPQHF. The CDR3 region has the DNA TGTGCCAGCAGTTACTCTTCCCAGGGGGGGAATCAGCCCCAGCATTTT.

This clonotype has a count of ten or more. CDR3 in amino acids: CASSQDLGSGANVLTF. As DNA, the CDR3 is TGTGCCAGCAGCCAAGATCTAGGGTCTGGGGCCAACGTCCTGACTTTC. The chain has TRBV3-1 and TRBJ2-6; unclear D gene. Looked up from germline, CDR1 is LGHDT and CDR2 is YNNKEL (reference sequence). Trimming left V 0 bases short and J 1 base short, with 7 bases between. The CDR3 runs 16 residues.

This chain connects TRBV7-9 to TRBJ1-6, with unresolved D. The CDR3 is made up of 14 amino acids. Per the germline V gene, CDR1 is SEHNR and CDR2 is FQNEAQ (reference sequence). Between the trimmed V and J ends, which lost 2 bases and 5 bases, there was a span of 7 bases. As DNA, the CDR3 is TGTGCCAGCAGCTTATCCCAGAATAATTCACCCCTCCACTTT. Protein: CASSLSQNNSPLHF.

The chain uses TRBV12-3 or TRBV12-4 and TRBJ2-1, with D perhaps matching TRBD1 (6 bases). The CDR3 length is 14 residues. V lost 4 bases, J lost 6 bases, and 13 bases lay in between. CDR3 DNA sequence: TGTGCCAGCAGTTGGACAAGGGGGTCCAATGAGCAGTTCTTC. Translated, it gives CASSWTRGSNEQFF.